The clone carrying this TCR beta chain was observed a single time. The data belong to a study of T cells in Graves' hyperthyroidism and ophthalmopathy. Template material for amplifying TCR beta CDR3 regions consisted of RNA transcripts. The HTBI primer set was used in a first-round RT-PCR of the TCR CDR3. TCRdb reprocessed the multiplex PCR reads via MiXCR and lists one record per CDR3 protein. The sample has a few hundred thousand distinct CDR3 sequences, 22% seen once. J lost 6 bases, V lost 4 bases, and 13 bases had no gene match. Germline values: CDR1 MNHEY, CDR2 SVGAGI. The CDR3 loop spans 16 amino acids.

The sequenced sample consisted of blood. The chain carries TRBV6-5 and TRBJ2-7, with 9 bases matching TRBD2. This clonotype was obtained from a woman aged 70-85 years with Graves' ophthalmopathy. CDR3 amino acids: CASSSIPGGRAFEQYF. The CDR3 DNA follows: TGTGCCAGCAGTTCCATCCCTGGCGGGAGGGCCTTCGAGCAGTACTTC.